The rows below give T cell receptor beta chains drawn from one sample of a study of shared clonotypes between healthy human individuals. The data were produced by immunoSEQ multiplex PCR, yet TCRdb's version contains in-frame clones alone and is incomplete. Counted here are some 2.1 million clones, 95% occurring once; the ten biggest clones make up around 0.13%. The sequenced sample consisted of naive CD4+ T cells sorted from blood. All receptors come from a man between 18 and 35 years old in good health. The CDR3 runs from the conserved cysteine through the conserved F or W. A D gene is named only where the DNA matches it firmly. Size tells how often a clone was seen (once, few, many) or the class of an expanded clone, and some rows leave it out.

TGTGCCAGCAGTGAGGACAGCCTTCTCTTGAGTCAGCCCCAGCATTTT CASSEDSLLLSQPQHF TRBJ1-5 16 . . TRBV6-1
TGCAGCGTTCAAGTGTCCTCCTACGAGCAGTACTTC CSVQVSSYEQYF TRBJ2-7 12 . . TRBV29-1
TGCGCCAGCAGCCGGCTCCGCCAAGAGACCCAGTACTTC CASSRLRQETQYF TRBJ2-5 13 . . TRBV4-3
TGTGCCAGTAGGGACGCTAAGAATCAGCCCCAGCATTTT CASRDAKNQPQHF TRBJ1-5 13 . . TRBV19
TGTGCCAGCAGTGACCAGCGGGGCCGCACAGATACGCAGTATTTT CASSDQRGRTDTQYF TRBJ2-3 15 TRBD2 once TRBV6-1
TGTGCCAGTAGTAGTACAGGGGGGAATTCGCCCCTCCACTTT CASSSTGGNSPLHF TRBJ1-6 14 TRBD1 . TRBV19
TGTGCCAGCAGCGCTCAGCGGACTAGCTTCACCCTTAAAGGGAATGAGCAGTTCTTC CASSAQRTSFTLKGNEQFF TRBJ2-1 19 TRBD2 . TRBV7-9
TGTGCCAGCAGCCAAGTTAGGTTTGGTGCCAGCCCCCCGTTGTTCTACGAGCAGTACTTC CASSQVRFGASPPLFYEQYF TRBJ2-7 20 . . TRBV4-2
TGTGCCAGCAGCGAGCTCGGGGGGTCTTCCTACGAGCAGTACTTC CASSELGGSSYEQYF TRBJ2-7 15 TRBD2 . TRBV11-2
TGTGCCAGCAGCTTGGGGACAGGGGTTCCCTATAATTCACCCCTCCACTTT CASSLGTGVPYNSPLHF TRBJ1-6 17 TRBD1 . TRBV5-6
TGTGCCAGCAGCCCCCAGGACAGGGGCTCTTTTAGACAGGCGTATGGCTACACCTTC CASSPQDRGSFRQAYGYTF TRBJ1-2 19 TRBD1 . TRBV5-4
TGTGCCAGCAGAGGACTAGCGGAGACGCAGTACTTC CASRGLAETQYF TRBJ2-7 12 TRBD2 . TRBV7-9
TGCGCCAGCTCCTCTAGCGGGCTCTACAATGAGCAGTTCTTC CASSSSGLYNEQFF TRBJ2-1 14 TRBD2 . TRBV5-1
TGTGCCAGTAGTCCCGGGACACCCGGGTATGGTCAGCCCCAGCATTTT CASSPGTPGYGQPQHF TRBJ1-5 16 . . TRBV19
TGTGCCACCAGCAGAGCCGGGACAGGGGTTAGCTATGGCTACACCTTC CATSRAGTGVSYGYTF TRBJ1-2 16 TRBD1 . TRBV15
TGCGCCAGCAGCCCCGGGACAGGGGGCGCCGAGCAGTACTTC CASSPGTGGAEQYF TRBJ2-7 14 TRBD1 . TRBV5-1
TGTGCCAGCAGTAGATTAGGAACAAACTATGGCTACACCTTC CASSRLGTNYGYTF TRBJ1-2 14 . . TRBV6-5
TGTGCCAGCAGCCCGGTGACAACAACTAATGAAAAACTGTTTTTT CASSPVTTTNEKLFF TRBJ1-4 15 . . TRBV7-2
TGTGCCAGCAGTCCACTAGCGGGGGGTGGAGATACGCAGTATTTT CASSPLAGGGDTQYF TRBJ2-3 15 TRBD2 . TRBV2
TGCGCCAGCAGCTTGGAACGGGGGCGGGGAGAGACCCAGTACTTC CASSLERGRGETQYF TRBJ2-5 15 . . TRBV5-1
TGTGCCAGCAGTTACGCGGGCAGCTACGAGCAGTACTTC CASSYAGSYEQYF TRBJ2-7 13 . . TRBV6-5
TGTGCCAGCAGCTTAGACGGGAGGTCGTACAATGAGCAGTTCTTC CASSLDGRSYNEQFF TRBJ2-1 15 TRBD2 once TRBV11-2
TGCGCCAGCAGCCAAGGATTCGGAGGCCCTAAGGGCGAGCAGTACTTC CASSQGFGGPKGEQYF TRBJ2-7 16 . . TRBV4-3
TGTGCCAGCAGCACGGGGGGCCTAGCGGGAGGTCGCGAGACCCAGTACTTC CASSTGGLAGGRETQYF TRBJ2-5 17 TRBD2 . TRBV5-4
TGTGCCAGCAGTTGGGGCTACGAGCAGTACTTC CASSWGYEQYF TRBJ2-7 11 . . TRBV28
TGTGCCAGCAGCTTGGGCGGGGGAAACCAAGAGACCCAGTACTTC CASSLGGGNQETQYF TRBJ2-5 15 TRBD2 once TRBV5-6
TGTGCCAGCAGCCTAAGACAGACGTACTACGAGCAGTACTTC CASSLRQTYYEQYF TRBJ2-7 14 . . TRBV7-2
TGCGCCAGCAGCTCGGGACAGCCCTACGAGCAGTACTTC CASSSGQPYEQYF TRBJ2-7 13 TRBD1 . TRBV5-1
TGTGCCTGGAGTGTACGGGAAAATCAGCCCCAGCATTTT CAWSVRENQPQHF TRBJ1-5 13 . . TRBV30
TGTGCCATCAGTGAGAGGGGGCAGGGGGCTGGCACCGGGGAGCTGTTTTTT CAISERGQGAGTGELFF TRBJ2-2 17 TRBD1 . TRBV10-3
TGTGCCTGGACGACAGGGGGTAATTCACCCCTCCACTTT CAWTTGGNSPLHF TRBJ1-6 13 TRBD1 . TRBV30
TGTGCCAGCACTATGGCGGGGGGCCGCTATACGCAGTATTTT CASTMAGGRYTQYF TRBJ2-3 14 TRBD2 . TRBV6-1
TGTGCCAGCAGTTCGCTTCGGACAGGGGGCTATGGCTACACCTTC CASSSLRTGGYGYTF TRBJ1-2 15 TRBD1 . TRBV6-5
TGTGCCTGGAGTCTTGAGACCCAGTACTTC CAWSLETQYF TRBJ2-5 10 . . TRBV30
TGTGCCTGGAGTCTATTTAGAACTAGCGGGATCTACAATGAGCAGTTCTTC CAWSLFRTSGIYNEQFF TRBJ2-1 17 TRBD2 . TRBV30
TGTGCCAGCAGCTTAGGGGGGCTGGGAGCTAACTATGGCTACACCTTC CASSLGGLGANYGYTF TRBJ1-2 16 . . TRBV11-3
TGTGCCATCAGTGAGGCAGCCGAATCCTGGTACTTC CAISEAAESWYF TRBJ2-5 12 . . TRBV10-3
TGTGCCAGCAGCTTAGATGTTATCGGGCGGGGGCCCCGGGAGACCCAGTACTTC CASSLDVIGRGPRETQYF TRBJ2-5 18 . . TRBV7-2
TGTGCCAGCAGAAGGACAGGGCATAATGAAAAACTGTTTTTT CASRRTGHNEKLFF TRBJ1-4 14 TRBD1 . TRBV28
TGTGCCAGCAGCTTGGCCCCCCTCGGCAGCTTAAACACTGAAGCTTTCTTT CASSLAPLGSLNTEAFF TRBJ1-1 17 . . TRBV7-2
TGCGCCAGCAGCCCTTCTAGCGCCCAAGAGACCCAGTACTTC CASSPSSAQETQYF TRBJ2-5 14 . . TRBV5-1